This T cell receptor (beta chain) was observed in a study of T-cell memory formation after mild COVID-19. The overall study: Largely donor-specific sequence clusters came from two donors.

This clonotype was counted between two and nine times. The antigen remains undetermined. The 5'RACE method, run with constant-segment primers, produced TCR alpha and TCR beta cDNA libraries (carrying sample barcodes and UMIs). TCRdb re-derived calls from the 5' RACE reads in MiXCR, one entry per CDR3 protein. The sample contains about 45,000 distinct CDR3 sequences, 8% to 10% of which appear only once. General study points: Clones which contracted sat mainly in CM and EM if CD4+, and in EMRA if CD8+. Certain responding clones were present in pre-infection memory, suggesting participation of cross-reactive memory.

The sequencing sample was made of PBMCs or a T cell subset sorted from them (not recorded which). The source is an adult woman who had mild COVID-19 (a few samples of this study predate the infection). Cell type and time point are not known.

The CDR3 spells CASRISGAANSPLHF. CDR3 nucleotides: TGTGCCAGCAGGATTTCAGGGGCGGCAAACTCACCCCTCCACTTT. The V call is TRBV2, the J call TRBJ1-6; D may be TRBD1 (6 bases). Germline CDR1 and CDR2: SNHLY and FYNNEI. V was trimmed by 6 bases and J by 10 bases, leaving 19 bases between them. This CDR3 has 15 amino acids.